Given below is one T cell receptor beta chain in context. The antigen is unknown. This sample is part of a study of post-analysis software for immune sequencing data. Findings and caveats of the study: Analysis by F measure revealed that same-batch samples clustered strongly together. Patients showed TRBV5-6, TRBV5-1 and TRBV20-1 among 4 or 5 TRBV segments more frequent than in controls. Controls significantly exceeded multiple sclerosis patients in normalized Chao1 diversity.

The CDR3 is 20 residues long. The germline V gene encodes CDR1 SGDLS and CDR2 YYNGEE. V lost 4 bases and J 1 base, leaving 24 bases between the germline ends. Each TCR beta cDNA library carried unique molecular identifiers. Some 540,000 cDNA molecules were obtained from roughly 0.93 to 9.6 million T cells. TCRdb passed the PCR reads through MiXCR, listing each CDR3 protein once. Among some 690,000 distinct CDR3 sequences listed, about 27% were seen once. The chain employs TRBV9 and TRBJ2-6, with D perhaps matching TRBD1 (6 bases). The source of this sequence is a girl aged 10-17 years with multiple sclerosis. Sequenced sample: blood. CDR3 DNA: TGTGCCAGCAGCCCCCAGGGGTCGACAGGAACTAGGTCTGGGGCCAACGTCCTGACTTTC. This sequence encodes CASSPQGSTGTRSGANVLTF.